This T cell receptor beta chain was captured in a study of beta chain bispecific antibodies for T cell cancers (dated by TCRdb to the early 2020s). About the full investigation: Healthy donor T cells were cocultured with T cell leukemia lines and bispecific antibodies, then TRBV sequencing of surviving cells measured the depletion of each TRBV family. On the cell surface, TRBV12 (TRBV12-3) was expressed by Jurkat cells, whereas TRBV5-5 was expressed by HPB-ALL cells. Beyond this particular receptor, the publication reports: Every sequenced sample contained a mix of leukemia cell line cells and normal T cells, and most targeted TRBV signal came from the leukemia cells rather than from the normal T cells. Cross-reactivity of the anti-TRBV5-5 antibody with TRBV5-6 was attributed to high sequence similarity between the two genes.

In this sample, this clonotype turned up many times. Its antigen is unknown. No qualities accompany the bases; no much larger clone lies one base away. T cells were expanded from blood mononuclear cells with anti-CD3 antibody OKT3 or CD3/CD28 Dynabeads for two to three days. Expanded T cells were maintained in RPMI 1640 supplemented with approximately 10% fetal bovine serum, recombinant human IL-2 (about 100 IU/ml) and IL-7 (about 4.6 ng/ml). For cocultures, some 50,000 normal T cells were combined with some 50,000 target cells and bispecific antibody in approximately 0.1 mL and incubated for approximately 18 hours at 37 degrees C. Every bispecific antibody was made of two single-chain variable fragments expressed in a single-chain diabody format with a His tag. Effector T cells were obtained from healthy human donors, and peripheral blood mononuclear cells were isolated from leukapheresis samples by Ficoll density gradient centrifugation.

Unique molecular identifier barcodes were built into the libraries and used for clonotype quantification. Qiagen AllPrep DNA/RNA Micro kits were used to isolate total RNA, and an Agilent TapeStation was used to check RNA quality. TCR beta libraries were constructed by 5' RACE, in which cDNA synthesis was followed by two PCR steps with TCR beta constant-region gene-specific primers. An Illumina MiSeq platform was used to sequence the TCR beta libraries. As for the authors' bioinformatics: Reads were processed with MIGEC, MiXCR and VDJtools. Clonotype frequency was calculated as the fraction of unique molecular identifiers assigned to a given clonotype among all unique molecular identifiers in the sample. Nonfunctional TRBV genes classified in IMGT as pseudogenes or open reading frames, for example TRBV1, TRBV12-1 and TRBV21, were left out. TCRdb reprocessing: public reads trimmed at Q25 with fastp, clones called with MiXCR, in-frame beta chains kept. Rows merge per CDR3 protein into single entries with the most common DNA and genes. TCRdb, not the original authors, processed these V and J calls. The sample table holds roughly 15,000 distinct CDR3 sequences, of which around 2.1% were seen once. Less than 8.5% of the sample is taken by the ten largest.

From the cysteine up to the phenylalanine, the CDR3 has a length of 13 residues. CDR3 DNA is the only sequence kept; it has 39 bases, read in frame from the first base. V is clipped by 3 bases and J by 4 bases, and the sequence between their germline boundaries is 8 bases long. Sequences MNHEY (CDR1) and SMNVEV (CDR2) are obtained from the germline V gene (reference sequence). The sample comprised healthy donor T cells cultured with leukemia cells. This clonotype originated in a human donor in good health. Some clones in this sample may be carry-over from other donors' samples. The chain was built from TRBV27 and TRBJ2-3; D gene: possibly TRBD1, on 5 matching bases. The DNA sequence is as follows: TGTGCCAGCAGTTTGCAGGGCCCAGATACGCAGTATTTT. Translation gives CASSLQGPDTQYF.